This T cell receptor (beta chain) appears in the sequencing data of a study of T cells in localized non-small cell lung cancer (TCRdb year 2020). Regarding the study in general: The study examined T cell repertoires in under 300 patients with early-stage NSCLC and compared tumors with uninvolved tumor-adjacent lungs. All 240 or so NSCLC patients in the cohort were treatment-naive and had localized lung tumors that were resected. NSCLC patients had a mean age of roughly 64 years, and 129 were male and over 85 female.

Remarks on this clone: Its antigen is still unknown. Base quality data are lacking; no much larger clone is found one base away.

Summary of the overall study and its limitations: Uninvolved tumor-adjacent lung showed the highest T cell clonality, higher than tumor, which suggests more focused antigenic responses in the uninvolved tumor-adjacent lung. A median of around 57 of the top 100 tumor clones were detected in paired uninvolved adjacent lung, and under 30 of these tumor clones were also found among the top 100 clones of the paired uninvolved adjacent lung. Multi-region tumor sequencing was not performed, so intratumor heterogeneity could not be excluded. Because of the exploratory design, TCR variables were selected using unadjusted p-values without false-discovery rate correction. Longer overall survival was associated with higher blood T cell density, whereas shorter survival was associated with higher adjacent-lung clonality.

At diagnosis, tumor, uninvolved tumor-adjacent lung and peripheral blood were collected and then preserved as a mix of FFPE and fresh-frozen material. For TCR repertoire profiling, blood samples were analyzed as peripheral blood mononuclear cells. The immunoSEQ Assay was used to sequence TCR beta CDR3 regions from DNA. As for the original processing: To compute T cell density, TCR beta template counts were normalized to usable DNA, which was estimated by amplifying housekeeping genes. Using the preseqR package, richness was estimated by extrapolating to 120,000 templates for tissue samples and 400,000 templates for PBMC samples. Clonality was defined by subtracting Pielou's evenness from one. To identify tissue-enriched TCRs, differential abundance testing was run on productive amino-acid clonotypes with a minimum total count of 5 and an alpha of 0.1. The Jaccard Index and the Morisita Overlap Index were used to measure how much the repertoires overlapped between compartments. GLIPH clustered TCR beta CDR3s with public tetramer-defined viral CDR3s; viral motifs required at least three viral sequences plus V-gene enrichment. TCRdb carries this immuneACCESS record with in-frame sequences only. Its versions omit some clonotypes, under half of them owing to an unresolved V gene in the studies checked, with the rest unexplained. V, J and clone size were drawn from that table, and D and trimming were deduced from the DNA. Within this sample are under 20,000 clones, with over 75% of them counted one time only. About 25% of the sample is taken by the ten largest.

CDR1 and CDR2 (SGHAT, FQNNGV) derive from the germline V gene. Its CDR3 holds 12 amino acids, cysteine through phenylalanine. The read is trimmed to its CDR3 DNA, 36 bases read in frame from base 1. Trimming accounts for 8 bases at V and 2 bases at J, while the number of junction bases matched to no gene is 2. The TCR originated in a female donor aged 60 or older with stage I lung adenocarcinoma. Specimen: peripheral blood, collected before any cancer treatment. The chain employs TRBV11-2 and TRBJ2-7, with 8 bases matching TRBD1. The CDR3 reads as follows: CASQQGAYEQYF. At the DNA level, the sequence is TGTGCCAGCCAACAGGGGGCCTACGAGCAGTACTTC.